Below, one T cell receptor (beta chain) is given with its context. Trimming left V 3 bases short and J 8 bases short, with 11 bases between. Germline CDR1 is LNHDA and CDR2 is SQIVND (reference sequence). The CDR3 consists of 13 residues. Measured with immunoSEQ multiplex PCR; TCRdb has only the in-frame clones, and not every one. The table includes about 89,000 clones, 92% detected once. This record belongs to a study of T cell changes during pregnancy in multiple sclerosis. The chain links TRBV19 to TRBJ2-1; no definite D call. The source material was peripheral blood, sampled after pregnancy. This clonotype was sampled from a female donor in good health, enrolled as a control in a pregnancy study. The CDR3 is CASSIFLLDEQFF. The CDR3, as DNA: TGTGCCAGTAGTATCTTTCTCCTCGATGAGCAGTTCTTC.